This T cell receptor beta chain stems from a study of response to subunit inactivated influenza vaccine. Whole-study results and caveats: Authors suggested each seasonal flu vaccination may recruit only limited numbers of new T cells.

In this sample, this clonotype turned up a few times. Its antigen is not known. MiXCR was run by TCRdb on the RT-PCR reads, yielding one entry per CDR3 protein. Of around 490,000 distinct CDR3 sequences in the sample, 7.6% are singletons; the top ten hold 10% to 15%. The CDR3 consists of 14 residues. V was trimmed by 3 bases and J by 4 bases, leaving 15 bases between them. The V gene's germline CDR1 is DFQATT and CDR2 SNEGSKA (reference sequence). The chain is built from TRBV20-1 and TRBJ1-2, with a tentative D call TRBD1 (5 bases). This clonotype was obtained from a man between 50 and 75 years old who received an inactivated influenza vaccine. The source was PBMCs from blood, collected less than 25 months after vaccination. The CDR3 bases are TGCAGTGCTAGGCCGGGCCAAGGGGTCTATGGCTACACCTTC. Amino acid sequence: CSARPGQGVYGYTF.